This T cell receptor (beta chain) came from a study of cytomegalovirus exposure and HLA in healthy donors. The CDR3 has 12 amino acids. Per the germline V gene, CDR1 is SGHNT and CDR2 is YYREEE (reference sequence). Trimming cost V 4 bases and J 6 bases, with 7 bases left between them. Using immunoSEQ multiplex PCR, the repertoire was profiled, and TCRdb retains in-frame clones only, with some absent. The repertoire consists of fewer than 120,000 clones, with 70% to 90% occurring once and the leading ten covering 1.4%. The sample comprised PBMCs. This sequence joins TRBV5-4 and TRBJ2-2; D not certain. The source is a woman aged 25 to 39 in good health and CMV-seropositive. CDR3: CASSHIPGELFF. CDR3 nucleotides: TGTGCCAGCAGCCACATACCCGGGGAGCTGTTTTTT. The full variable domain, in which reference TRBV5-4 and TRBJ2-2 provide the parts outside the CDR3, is ETGVTQSPTHLIKTRGQQVTLRCSSQSGHNTVSWYQQALGQGPQFIFQYYREEENGRGNFPPRFSGLQFPNYSSELNVNALELDDSALYLCASSHIPGELFFGEGSRLTVL.